The source of this T cell receptor beta chain is a study of blood T cell repertoires in COVID-19. Across the whole study: Acute and convalescent COVID-19 specimens originated in the United States, Italy and Spain. Sample material is recorded as cDNA or gDNA derived from T cells, B-cell-depleted T cells, or PBMCs.

Original handling: Amplification with reference gene primers provided the estimates of nucleated cell counts. The protocol was immunoSEQ multiplex PCR, while the TCRdb copy is restricted to in-frame clones and leaves out a portion. V and J calls plus clone size are reproduced from that table; the DNA served to infer D and trimming. The table lists some 350,000 clones, 80% to 90% of them singletons. CDR1 and CDR2 (germline): MNHEY, SVGAGI. The CDR3 length is 13 residues. The V and J ends lost 8 bases and 2 bases respectively, with 12 bases between them. Seattle patients were enrolled while actively infected and followed longitudinally.

The rearrangement joins TRBV6-5 to TRBJ2-5, with D hard to call. This receptor was taken from a woman aged 50 to 60 with COVID-19, enrolled during active disease. The sample was peripheral blood. The CDR3, as DNA: TGTGCCAGCTCCTCAACAGTTCAAGAGACCCAGTACTTC. Translating gives CASSSTVQETQYF.